This T cell receptor (beta chain) was found in a study of OX40 agonist ivuxolimab in advanced cancers. Overall study: Of mixed ages from about 23 to 90 and averaging roughly 60 years, the group was more than 65% male. Study-wide findings and caveats: Clonal expansion was seen in CD4+ and CD8+ blood T cells by week 6 at 0.1 to 3.0 mg/kg. Expansion of clones was among the lowest in partial responders at 0.1-3.0 mg/kg.

Per germline, CDR1 MNHEY and CDR2 SVGAGI. This CDR3 is built from 14 residues. Trimming shortened V by 1 base and J by 3 bases, and 8 bases separated the two germline ends. Of note for this clone: Antigen: not known.

This table comes from immunoSEQ multiplex PCR, and its TCRdb copy is limited to in-frame clones, with some not included. The data show over 40,000 clones, with 87% seen just once and around 3.4% held by the top ten. This TCR was sampled from an adult with an advanced solid tumor such as melanoma, head and neck, liver or kidney cancer. The rearrangement links TRBV6-5 to TRBJ2-3; D is unresolved. The starting material was CD4+ or CD8+ T cells sorted from blood, obtained in a trial of the OX40 agonist ivuxolimab. The CDR3 protein is CASSYFTDTDTQYF. DNA of the CDR3: TGTGCCAGCAGTTACTTCACAGATACAGATACGCAGTATTTT.